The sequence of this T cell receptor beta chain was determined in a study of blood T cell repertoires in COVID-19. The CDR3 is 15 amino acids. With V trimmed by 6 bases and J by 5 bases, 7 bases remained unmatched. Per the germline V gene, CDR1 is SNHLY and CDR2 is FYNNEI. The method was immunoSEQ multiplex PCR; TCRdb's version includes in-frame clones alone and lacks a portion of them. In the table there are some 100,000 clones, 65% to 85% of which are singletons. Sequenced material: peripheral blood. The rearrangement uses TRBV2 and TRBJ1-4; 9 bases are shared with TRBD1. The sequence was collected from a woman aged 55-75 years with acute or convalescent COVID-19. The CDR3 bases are TGTGCCAGCAGCCAAAGGACAGGGGAAAATGAAAAACTGTTTTTT. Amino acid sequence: CASSQRTGENEKLFF.